This TCR beta chain was profiled in a study of T-cell memory formation after mild COVID-19. Germline values: CDR1 GTSNPN, CDR2 SVGIG (reference sequence). With V trimmed by 4 bases and J by 7 bases, 14 bases remained unmatched. This CDR3 comprises 15 residues. MiXCR, applied by TCRdb to the 5' RACE reads, yields one record per CDR3 protein. The sample has about half a million distinct CDR3 sequences, 15% to 20% seen once; the top ten hold more than 9%. This clonotype was obtained from an adult woman who had mild COVID-19 (a few samples of this study predate the infection). Cell type and time point are not known. The chain recombines TRBV30 with TRBJ1-2, with 8 bases fitting TRBD1. The sample consisted of PBMCs or a T cell subset sorted from them (not recorded which). CDR3 in amino acids: CAWIPTPRQGLGYTF. Written as DNA, the CDR3 is TGTGCCTGGATCCCTACCCCGAGACAGGGGCTTGGCTACACCTTC.